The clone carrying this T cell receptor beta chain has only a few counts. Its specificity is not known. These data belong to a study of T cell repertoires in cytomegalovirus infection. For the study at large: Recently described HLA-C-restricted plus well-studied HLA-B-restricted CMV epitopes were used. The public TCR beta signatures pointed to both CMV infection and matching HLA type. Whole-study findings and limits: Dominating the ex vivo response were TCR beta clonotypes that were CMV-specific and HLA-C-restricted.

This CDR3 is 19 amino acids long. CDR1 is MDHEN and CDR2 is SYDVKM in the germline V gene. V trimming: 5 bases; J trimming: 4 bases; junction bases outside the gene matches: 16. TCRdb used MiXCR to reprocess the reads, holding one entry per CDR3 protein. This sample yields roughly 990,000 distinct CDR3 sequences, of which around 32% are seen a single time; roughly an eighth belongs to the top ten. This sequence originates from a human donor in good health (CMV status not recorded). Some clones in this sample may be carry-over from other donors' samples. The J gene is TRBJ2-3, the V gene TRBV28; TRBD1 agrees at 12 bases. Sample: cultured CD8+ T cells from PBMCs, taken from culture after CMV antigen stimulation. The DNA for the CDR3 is TGTGCCAGCAGTACCCCGCTATCCGGGACAGGGGGCGAATCAGATACGCAGTATTTT. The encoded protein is CASSTPLSGTGGESDTQYF. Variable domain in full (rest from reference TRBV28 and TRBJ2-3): DVKVTQSSRYLVKRTGEKVFLECVQDMDHENMFWYRQDPGLGLRLIYFSYDVKMKEKGDIPEGYSVSREKKERFSLILESASTNQTSMYLCASSTPLSGTGGESDTQYFGPGTRLTVL.